This T cell receptor beta chain was sequenced for a study of OX40 agonist ivuxolimab in advanced cancers. Study at large: Partial responses occurred in Three dose-escalation patients, one with hepatocellular carcinoma and two with cutaneous melanoma.

This clone was recorded a few times. The protocol was immunoSEQ multiplex PCR, while the TCRdb copy is restricted to in-frame clones and leaves out a portion. The table lists 120,000 or so clones, about 94% of them singletons. The sampling schedule covered blood at baseline, cycle 4 day 1, and cycle 7 day 1. The V end lost 11 bases, the J end lost 8 bases, and 18 bases lay between the germline ends. The CDR3 consists of 12 residues. Germline-derived CDR1 and CDR2 are SGHTA and FQGNSA. This sample comprised CD4+ or CD8+ T cells sorted from blood, obtained in a trial of the OX40 agonist ivuxolimab. This TCR came from an adult with an advanced solid tumor such as melanoma, head and neck, liver or kidney cancer. The gene calls are TRBV7-2 and TRBJ1-2; possible D gene TRBD1, 5 bases. The CDR3 is CAGGPGLLGYTF. Here the CDR3 DNA reads TGTGCCGGAGGGCCAGGGTTGCTCGGCTACACCTTC.